The present entry profiles one T cell receptor (beta chain) with its context. This clone has only a few counts. The antigen it binds to is not known. No clone much larger than this one lies a single base away; base qualities are absent. CD4+ T cells from unexposed donors were collected before the COVID-19 pandemic (2011-2018). The EasySep CD4+ T cell isolation kit was used to isolate CD4+ T cells once the cultures had run for roughly 11 days. As cell number allowed, CD4+ T cells from unexposed donors were tested for reactivity to SARS-CoV-2 S and N and to four common cold coronavirus spike pools. Two million PBMCs per well were cultured in IMDM with around 5% human AB serum and approximately 9.5 IU/ml IL-2. Half of the culture medium was replaced with fresh IL-2-containing medium on days 3 and 7. In general, triplicate replicate wells were used for every peptide culture condition. Leukapheresis product for the unexposed donors was bought commercially. Ficoll-Paque PLUS gradient centrifugation was used to isolate PBMCs from either whole blood or leukapheresis product. PBMCs were either used fresh in the expansion assay or cryopreserved at -140 degrees C. The QIAamp Micro DNA Kit was used to extract genomic DNA from the CD4+ T cells.

This specimen comes from a study of CD4 T cells in relation to SARS-CoV-2 and coronaviruses (dated by TCRdb to about 2021). About the investigation overall: The ViraFEST assay cultured PBMCs with antigen for roughly 10 days, then sequenced TCR beta CDR3s to find antigen-specific clonal expansions. Memory CD4+ T cell crossreactivity between SARS-CoV-2 and common cold coronavirus spike proteins was assessed at the TCR clonotype level in the study. An HIV-1 Nef peptide pool or a no-peptide culture served as the negative reference condition. The Adaptive Biotechnologies TCR-sequencing kit was used to sequence samples from a few pre-COVID donors and the naive versus memory experiments, whereas other data were Illumina-based. Shared crossreactive spike epitopes were mapped to their HLA restriction using patient-derived lymphoblastoid cell lines. A different, Illumina-based TCR-beta assay was used to sequence expansion assays from other donors in the study.

The library relied on the immunoSEQ multiplex PCR assay. The authors' pipeline ran thus. During preprocessing, nonproductive sequences were removed, as were CDR3s that did not start with C, did not end with F or W, or were shorter than 7 amino acids. The MANAFEST web app identified antigen-specific clonotypes based on expansion compared with the reference and other culture wells. A clone was considered positive if the clone showed significant expansion compared with the reference culture in 2 of 3 replicate wells at an FDR below 0.05. Positive clones also required significant expansion versus all other tandem wells and an odds ratio above 5. After three terminal residues were trimmed from each end, CDR3 homology was quantified as pairwise Levenshtein distance using the stringdist R package. Held by TCRdb, this immuneACCESS table contains in-frame sequences only and omits some clones. Under half of the omission traces to an unresolved V gene where checked; the cause of the rest is unknown. The DNA gave D and trimming, while V, J and clone size come from that table. Here the sample has some 29,000 clones; about 80% occur a single time. The ten largest clones represent 15% to 20% of the sample.

Overall study results and their limits: Pre-pandemic and post-infection samples were not both contributed by any donor, so tracing of the source of pre-existing responses was limited. Small numbers of patients and of tested TCRs were a limitation of the study. Around three fifths of donors had memory CD4+ clonotypes that crossrecognized SARS-CoV-2 and at least one common cold coronavirus spike. Crossreactivity analysis centred on spike protein, so crossreactivity against other viral proteins was not assessed. Significantly weaker SARS-CoV-2-driven expansion was shown by crossreactive clones than by monoreactive clones, consistent with antigenic imprinting.

The sequencing input was CD4+ T cells from PBMCs, cultured in vitro. The sequence derives from a human donor in good health.

The CDR3 in this case is CASSLGFAASNQPQHF. The DNA sequence reads TGTGCCAGCAGCTTAGGTTTTGCTGCTAGCAATCAGCCCCAGCATTTT. The V and J segments used are TRBV7-8 and TRBJ1-5; no D gene call is confident. V loses 1 base of germline sequence and J loses 0 bases, and the interval between the two ends is 10 bases. As encoded in the germline V gene, CDR1 is SGHVS while CDR2 is FQNEAQ. CDR3 length: 16 amino acids, cysteine to phenylalanine. Only the CDR3 part of the read is kept: 48 bases, read in frame from the first base.